Listed below are T cell receptor beta chains from one sample, sequenced in a study of blood T cell repertoires in COVID-19. The assay was immunoSEQ multiplex PCR, and TCRdb's table has in-frame clones only and misses some. The sample lists hundreds of thousands of clones; roughly nine tenths were seen once. Sequenced sample: peripheral blood. The source of these receptors is a woman between 50 and 59 years old with COVID-19, enrolled during active disease. Both conserved end residues are part of each CDR3. The order of the fields is V gene, D gene, clone size, J gene, CDR3 DNA, CDR3 protein. D genes are given only for firm matches. Part of the rows lack a size; the others show once, few, many or a class for expanded clones.

TRBV29-1	TRBD1	few	TRBJ2-7	TGCAGCGTTGGACAGGGGAATGGGTACGAGCAGTACTTC	CSVGQGNGYEQYF
TRBV27	.	.	TRBJ1-1	TGTGCCAGCAGTCCCGCCGGGGGTTGGGCCTGGGGGAACACTGAAGCTTTCTTT	CASSPAGGWAWGNTEAFF
TRBV27	TRBD1	few	TRBJ1-1	TGTGCCAGCAGGTCAGGGGGCGCGGAAGCTTTCTTT	CASRSGGAEAFF
TRBV5-4	.	once	TRBJ1-2	TGTGCCAGCAGCCCCGACTTCCAGGGGTACTATGGCTACACCTTC	CASSPDFQGYYGYTF
TRBV12-3/TRBV12-4	.	.	TRBJ1-1	TGTGCCAGCAGTTTTTCGGGGACTGAAGCTTTCTTT	CASSFSGTEAFF
TRBV30	.	.	TRBJ2-5	TGTGCCTGGACAGGGAATGGAGAGACCCAGTACTTC	CAWTGNGETQYF
TRBV9	TRBD1	once	TRBJ2-5	TGTGCCAGCAGCGAGGGGGGACAGGGCTCGACGGGGACCCAGTACTTC	CASSEGGQGSTGTQYF
TRBV30	.	.	TRBJ1-6	TGTGCCTGGACTTGGGGGACTGGGATGGGATCCTATAATTCACCCCTCCACTTT	CAWTWGTGMGSYNSPLHF
TRBV5-1	.	.	TRBJ1-6	TGCGCCAGCAGCCCCGACCCAGGGGTTGGAAATTCACCCCTCCACTTT	CASSPDPGVGNSPLHF
TRBV7-9	.	once	TRBJ1-1	TGTGCCAGCAGCCAGGGCGACACTGAAGCTTTCTTT	CASSQGDTEAFF
TRBV9	.	.	TRBJ2-1	TGTGCCAGCACCGCCGGGGGTGGGCGAGCGGATGAGCAGTTCTTC	CASTAGGGRADEQFF
TRBV4-1	.	.	TRBJ1-4	TGCGCCAGCAGCCAAAACCCGGGACACCTTAATGAAAAACTGTTTTTT	CASSQNPGHLNEKLFF
TRBV5-1	.	.	TRBJ2-7	TGCGCCAGCAGCTTAGGCTTGACAGTTACCTACGAGCAGTACTTC	CASSLGLTVTYEQYF